Listed below are T cell receptor beta chains from one sample, sequenced in a study of control samples from healthy donors and cancer patients. Method: immunoSEQ multiplex PCR; TCRdb's copy keeps in-frame clones and lacks some. Here the sample spans roughly 450,000 clones, 80% to 95% being singletons. What was sequenced was PBMCs. These receptors were collected from a man aged 40-50 years with head and neck cancer. CDR3s include the opening cysteine and the closing phenylalanine or tryptophan. Fields, in order: D gene, V gene, clone size, J gene, CDR3 DNA, CDR3 protein. The D gene is left open where the match is weak. Expanded clones are given a class, and other clones once, few, many or no size at all.

>.|TRBV10-3|.|TRBJ2-7
TGTGCCATCAGTGAGTATCAGGGGGGTTCGGTGGAGCAGTACTTC
CAISEYQGGSVEQYF
>.|TRBV6-5|.|TRBJ2-6
TGTGCCAGCAGTTACGGACAATACTCTGGGGCCAACGTCCTGACTTTC
CASSYGQYSGANVLTF
>.|TRBV19|.|TRBJ1-2
TGTGCCAGTAGTAGGCCCGGACCTTATGGCTACACCTTC
CASSRPGPYGYTF
>TRBD2|TRBV2|.|TRBJ2-3
TGTGCCAGCAGTGAGGGACCTAGCGGGAGGGTTTCGGGCACAGATACGCAGTATTTT
CASSEGPSGRVSGTDTQYF
>TRBD2|TRBV9|.|TRBJ2-3
TGTGCCAGCAGCGTAGGGGGCGGGAGGGCAGATACGCAGTATTTT
CASSVGGGRADTQYF
>TRBD2|TRBV3-1/TRBV3-2|.|TRBJ2-1
TGTGCCAGCAGTTACGGTAGCGGGGTCCTTAGGGTTGAGCAGTTCTTC
CASSYGSGVLRVEQFF
>TRBD1|TRBV5-5|.|TRBJ2-7
TGTGCCAGCAGTCGACAGGGACCTTCCTACGAGCAGTACTTC
CASSRQGPSYEQYF
>.|TRBV4-1|.|TRBJ2-3
TGCGCCAGCAGCCAAGAAGGACATCAAGGCAGAACCGGGAATACGCAGTATTTT
CASSQEGHQGRTGNTQYF
>.|TRBV30|.|TRBJ1-5
TGTGCCTGGAGTGATCAGAGCAATCAGCCCCAGCATTTT
CAWSDQSNQPQHF
>TRBD2|TRBV10-3|.|TRBJ2-1
TGTGCCATCAGTGAGTCGATCAGGACTAGCGGGATAGATGAGCAGTTCTTC
CAISESIRTSGIDEQFF
>.|TRBV9|.|TRBJ2-1
TGTGCCAGCAGCGATAATAGCGGAGCCTACAATGAGCAGTTCTTC
CASSDNSGAYNEQFF
>.|TRBV19|.|TRBJ2-3
TGTGCCAGTAGTATGCGGGCAGATACGCAGTATTTT
CASSMRADTQYF
>.|TRBV11-3|.|TRBJ2-2
TGTGCCAGCAGCTGGTCAGGAGCGGCCGGGGAGCTGTTTTTT
CASSWSGAAGELFF
>TRBD1|TRBV12-3/TRBV12-4|.|TRBJ1-1
TGTGCCAGCAGTTGGGACAGGAACACTGAAGCTTTCTTT
CASSWDRNTEAFF
>.|TRBV28|.|TRBJ2-7
TGTGCCAGCAGTTTCGGAGACACAGTCTACGAGCAGTACTTC
CASSFGDTVYEQYF
>TRBD1|TRBV28|.|TRBJ2-6
TGTGCCAGCAGTTTAAGATTACCAGGGGGCAGTGGGGCCAACGTCCTGACTTTC
CASSLRLPGGSGANVLTF
>.|TRBV12-3/TRBV12-4|.|TRBJ1-1
TGTGCCAGCAGTTTCGTCAGGGAGATTAAAGCTTTCTTT
CASSFVREIKAFF
>TRBD2|TRBV7-9|.|TRBJ2-7
TGTGCCAGCAGCTTTGGGACTAGCGGGAGGCAGGCCTACGAGCAGTACTTC
CASSFGTSGRQAYEQYF
>TRBD2|TRBV3-1/TRBV3-2|.|TRBJ2-7
TGTGCCAGCAGCCAAGAGGGAGCGGGAGGTCCTGAACGGAAAGAGCAGTACTTC
CASSQEGAGGPERKEQYF
>.|TRBV24-1|.|TRBJ2-1
TGTGCCACCAGTGATTCTACGGGAGAAGGCTACAATGAGCAGTTCTTC
CATSDSTGEGYNEQFF
>.|TRBV30|.|TRBJ1-5
TGTGCCTGGAGTCTCTTTGGGTCTTCGGTCGGTCAGCCCCAGCATTTT
CAWSLFGSSVGQPQHF
>.|TRBV30|.|TRBJ1-5
TGTGCCTGGAGTGTACTAGGGCAGCCCAATCAGCCCCAGCATTTT
CAWSVLGQPNQPQHF
>.|TRBV28|.|TRBJ1-5
TGTGCCAGCAGTTTGGTAGCGGGGGGCTATCAGCCCCAGCATTTT
CASSLVAGGYQPQHF
>TRBD2|TRBV28|.|TRBJ2-1
TGTGCCAGCAGTCTAAGGACTAGCGGCAATGAGCAGTTCTTC
CASSLRTSGNEQFF
>.|TRBV24-1|.|TRBJ1-1
TGTGCCACCAGTGACGGACAGTTGGGAAACACTGAAGCTTTCTTT
CATSDGQLGNTEAFF
>TRBD2|TRBV4-2|.|TRBJ2-7
TGTGCCAGCAGCCAGGACGGACTAGCGGGAGCCTTTTCCTACGAGCAGTACTTC
CASSQDGLAGAFSYEQYF
>.|TRBV27|.|TRBJ2-2
TGTGCCAGCAGTTTAGGGCCCTCTAGGGGTCTGTTTTTT
CASSLGPSRGLFF
>TRBD1|TRBV6-2/TRBV6-3|.|TRBJ1-2
TGTGCCAGCAGTTACTCTATAACAGGGGGCGGCTTCTATGGCTACACCTTC
CASSYSITGGGFYGYTF
>TRBD2|TRBV7-2|once|TRBJ2-1
TGTGCCAGCAGCTTATCAAGGACTAGCGGGGGGTACTACAATGAGCAGTTCTTC
CASSLSRTSGGYYNEQFF
>TRBD2|TRBV5-1|.|TRBJ2-5
TGCGCCAGCAGCTTAGGGACTAGCGGGGGGGCCGGGGAGACCCAGTACTTC
CASSLGTSGGAGETQYF
>TRBD1|TRBV6-5|.|TRBJ2-7
TGTGCCAGCAGTTACGGGGGGACAGGGTACGAGCAGTACTTC
CASSYGGTGYEQYF